What follows are 10 T cell receptor beta chains derived from one specimen sequenced in a study of cytomegalovirus exposure and HLA in healthy donors. Primers: 60 Vbeta forward and 13 Jbeta reverse. Data came from immunoSEQ multiplex PCR; TCRdb stores just in-frame clones and leaves some out. This table has under 150,000 clones, 82% appearing once. The material sequenced was PBMCs. These receptors were taken from a male donor in good health and CMV-seronegative.

In its sample, this clone was seen a few times. The chain recombines TRBV4-3 with TRBJ2-7; tentatively, D is TRBD2 (5 bases). The CDR3 extends over 16 amino acids. The V end lost 1 base, the J end lost 2 bases, and 15 bases lay between the germline ends. Per germline, CDR1 LGHNA and CDR2 YSLEER. The CDR3 nucleotides are TGCGCCAGCAGCCAAGGACCCGTGATAGCGACCTACGAGCAGTACTTC. As protein: CASSQGPVIATYEQYF.

The chain has TRBV5-6 and TRBJ2-7; D possibly corresponds to TRBD2 (5 bases). Germline V lookup: CDR1 SGHDT, CDR2 YYEEEE. V lost 4 bases and J 1 base, leaving 12 bases between the germline ends. This CDR3 comprises 14 residues. CDR3 amino acids: CASSNVDLSYEQYF. DNA of the CDR3: TGTGCCAGCAGCAACGTGGACTTATCCTACGAGCAGTACTTC. The full variable domain, completed using reference TRBV5-6 and TRBJ2-7, is DAGVTQSPTHLIKTRGQQVTLRCSPKSGHDTVSWYQQALGQGPQFIFQYYEEEERQRGNFPDRFSGHQFPNYSSELNVNALLLGDSALYLCASSNVDLSYEQYFGPGTRLTVT.

The chain links TRBV11-2 to TRBJ2-1; a possible D gene is TRBD1 (6 bases). Between the trimmed V and J ends, which lost 5 bases and 6 bases, there was a span of 8 bases. The CDR3 has 12 amino acids. The germline V gene encodes CDR1 SGHAT and CDR2 FQNNGV. The CDR3 DNA sequence: TGTGCCAGCAGCCTACAGGGCAATGAGCAGTTCTTC. Translating it yields CASSLQGNEQFF.

The J gene is TRBJ2-5, the V gene TRBV9; 9 bases map to TRBD2. Losses at the gene ends were 0 bases for V and 5 bases for J; bases not matched to a gene: 8. Germline V CDR1 and CDR2: SGDLS, YYNGEE. This CDR3 is 16 amino acids long. The DNA of the CDR3 is TGTGCCAGCAGCGTAGGGTCGGCTAGCGGGACGGAGACCCAGTACTTC. Protein product: CASSVGSASGTETQYF.

The chain couples TRBV9 to TRBJ2-3, with 8 bases identical to TRBD1. CDR3 length: 15 residues. Germline CDR1 SGDLS, CDR2 YYNGEE. V gave up 4 bases and J gave up 4 bases; unmatched junction bases: 8. The CDR3 spells CASSTQGAIADTQYF. CDR3 nucleotide sequence: TGTGCCAGCAGCACCCAGGGGGCGATCGCAGATACGCAGTATTTT.

V usage is TRBV27 and J usage is TRBJ2-7; 12 nucleotides line up with TRBD2. The V gene end was trimmed by 5 bases and the J gene end by 6 bases; junction bases not matched to a gene: 5. The CDR3 is 14 residues long. Germline-derived CDR1 and CDR2 are MNHEY and SMNVEV (reference sequence). Here the CDR3 DNA reads TGTGCCAGCAGTCCCGGGACTAGCGGGTCCGAGCAGTACTTC. It yields the protein CASSPGTSGSEQYF.

J is TRBJ2-1 and V is TRBV7-2; D gene ambiguous. CDR1 and CDR2 (germline): SGHTA, FQGNSA. V was trimmed by 1 base and J by 3 bases, leaving 16 bases between them. The CDR3 loop spans 17 amino acids. The CDR3 sequence is CASSLDMAIYYYNEQFF. The CDR3 coding sequence is TGTGCCAGCAGCTTAGACATGGCCATTTACTACTACAATGAGCAGTTCTTC.

The rearrangement uses TRBV4-3 and TRBJ2-5, with TRBD2 matching 12 bases. The last part of the DNA fits TRBJ2-7 better; the J call may be wrong. CDR3 length: 19 residues. Germline CDR1 is LGHNA and CDR2 is YSLEER. CDR3 sequence (DNA): TGCGCCAGCAGCCAAAAACTAGCGGGAGGCCTCCTGAGCTCCTACGAGCAGTACTTC. Translation: CASSQKLAGGLLSSYEQYF.

The chain uses TRBV10-3 and TRBJ1-5; maybe TRBD1 (6 bases). CDR3 length: 18 residues. V lost 3 bases to trimming and J lost 0 bases, with 18 bases between them. Germline V gene sequence: CDR1 ENHRY, CDR2 SYGVKD. The chain's CDR3 is CAISDSYRAPYSNQPQHF. Here the CDR3 DNA reads TGTGCCATCAGTGACTCTTACAGGGCTCCCTATAGCAATCAGCCCCAGCATTTT.

This chain connects TRBV4-3 to TRBJ2-5; 8 nucleotides align to TRBD2. J lost 5 bases, V lost 1 base, and 6 bases had no gene match. This CDR3 contains 15 residues. Germline V gene lookup returns CDR1 LGHNA and CDR2 YSLEER. The CDR3 DNA reads as TGCGCCAGCAGCCAAGGGAGCGGGAGTCATGAGACCCAGTACTTC. This gives the protein CASSQGSGSHETQYF.